Below are 16 T cell receptor beta chains sequenced from a single sample in a study of T cell responses to AZD1222 COVID-19 vaccine. The protocol was immunoSEQ multiplex PCR, while the TCRdb copy is restricted to in-frame clones and leaves out a portion. The sample lists roughly 51,000 clones, 70% to 90% seen once, with roughly 15% in the top ten. The source was peripheral blood, collected 28 days after the second AZD1222 dose. The receptors were gathered from an adult who received the AZD1222 COVID-19 vaccine.

V gene TRBV12-3 or TRBV12-4 combines with J gene TRBJ2-1; D call uncertain. The CDR3 has 13 residues. Trimming left V 2 bases short and J 12 bases short, with 14 bases between. The CDR3 DNA reads TGTGCCAGCAGTTTAATGGTTTCGTTTGGGCAGTTCTTC. Its translation: CASSLMVSFGQFF.

The CDR3 DNA sequence: TGTGCCAGCAGCTTAGACGGGGAGTATGGCTACACCTTC. It translates to CASSLDGEYGYTF. The chain carries TRBV7-2 and TRBJ1-2; D unclear. With 1 base removed from V and 5 bases from J, the gap between germline ends came to 8 bases. The CDR3 extends over 13 amino acids. The germline V gene has CDR1 SGHTA and CDR2 FQGNSA.

This clone was seen once. The gene calls are TRBV5-6 and TRBJ1-1; D may be TRBD1 (5 bases). V gave up 2 bases and J gave up 3 bases, with 8 bases separating them. The CDR3 runs to 13 residues. Germline assignment: CDR1 SGHDT and CDR2 YYEEEE. CDR3 DNA: TGTGCCAGCAGCTTCGGCAGGGACACTGAAGCTTTCTTT. Its translation is CASSFGRDTEAFF. Using reference TRBV5-6 and TRBJ1-1 for the parts outside the CDR3, the full variable domain is DAGVTQSPTHLIKTRGQQVTLRCSPKSGHDTVSWYQQALGQGPQFIFQYYEEEERQRGNFPDRFSGHQFPNYSSELNVNALLLGDSALYLCASSFGRDTEAFFGQGTRLTVV.

This clone occurred once. V and J are TRBV30 and TRBJ2-7; no definite D call. This CDR3 comprises 11 residues. V was clipped by 4 bases and J by 1 base, with 5 bases between them. CDR1 and CDR2 from the germline V gene are GTSNPN and SVGIG (reference sequence). CDR3 in amino acids: CAWTDSYEQYF. Written as DNA, the CDR3 is TGTGCCTGGACGGATTCCTACGAGCAGTACTTC.

In this sample, this clone turned up a few times. V usage is TRBV6-2 or TRBV6-3 and J usage is TRBJ2-7; D gene ambiguous. V gave up 6 bases and J gave up 1 base, with 10 bases separating them. Germline CDR1 is MNHEY and CDR2 is SVGEGT. The CDR3 loop spans 13 amino acids. Here the CDR3 DNA reads TGTGCCAGCAGCCTCCCCCCATCCTACGAGCAGTACTTC. Translation: CASSLPPSYEQYF.

This chain joins TRBV5-1 and TRBJ1-1, with D maybe TRBD1 (6 bases). CDR1 is SGHRS and CDR2 is YFSETQ in the germline V gene. This CDR3 is 15 amino acids long. Deletions cut 1 base from V and 0 bases from J, with 10 bases between. The CDR3 DNA follows: TGCGCCAGCAGCTTGAACGGGGGCATGAACACTGAAGCTTTCTTT. It translates to CASSLNGGMNTEAFF.

V and J are TRBV19 and TRBJ1-4, with 10 bases aligning to TRBD1. CDR3 length equals 13 residues. V gave up 10 bases and J gave up 4 bases; unmatched junction bases: 3. Germline loops: CDR1 LNHDA, CDR2 SQIVND (reference sequence). The CDR3 DNA is TGTGCCACCGGACAGGGGGTTAATGAAAAACTGTTTTTT. Protein: CATGQGVNEKLFF.

The chain combines TRBV6-5 with TRBJ2-7, with D possibly being TRBD2 (6 bases). Germline V CDR1 and CDR2: MNHEY, SVGAGI. This CDR3 contains 13 residues. Trimming removed 6 bases from V and 6 bases from J, with 15 bases in between. The CDR3 sequence: CASREGGISEQYF. Here the CDR3 DNA reads TGTGCCAGCAGGGAGGGTGGAATCTCCGAGCAGTACTTC.

The chain carries TRBV19 and TRBJ2-1; 11 bases line up with TRBD2. The CDR3 totals 15 residues. With 2 bases clipped from V and 8 bases from J, the junction kept 5 bases outside the gene matches. The V gene's germline CDR1 is LNHDA and CDR2 SQIVND (reference sequence). CDR3 amino acids: CASSITSGRGDEQFF. In DNA, the CDR3 is TGTGCCAGTAGTATAACTAGCGGGAGAGGGGATGAGCAGTTCTTC.

The rearrangement joins TRBV9 to TRBJ2-6; D is undetermined. The CDR3 runs to 15 residues. CDR1 and CDR2 (germline): SGDLS, YYNGEE. V was shortened by 0 bases and J by 4 bases, with 8 bases between the two germline ends. The CDR3 loop reads CASSVEGLGANVLTF. The DNA of the CDR3 is TGTGCCAGCAGCGTAGAAGGGTTGGGGGCCAACGTCCTGACTTTC.

V and J are TRBV5-4 and TRBJ2-1; TRBD2 agrees at 10 bases. The V gene end was trimmed by 3 bases and the J gene end by 0 bases; junction bases not matched to a gene: 9. CDR1 is SGHNT and CDR2 is YYREEE in the germline V gene (reference sequence). The CDR3 extends over 18 amino acids. The CDR3 region is CASSSKGGLASSYNEQFF. In nucleotides, the CDR3 is TGTGCCAGCAGCTCCAAAGGGGGACTAGCGAGCTCCTACAATGAGCAGTTCTTC. Filled out from reference TRBV5-4 and TRBJ2-1, the complete variable domain reads ETGVTQSPTHLIKTRGQQVTLRCSSQSGHNTVSWYQQALGQGPQFIFQYYREEENGRGNFPPRFSGLQFPNYSSELNVNALELDDSALYLCASSSKGGLASSYNEQFFGPGTRLTVL.

This chain uses TRBV7-8 with TRBJ2-3; D uncertain. Germline V CDR1 and CDR2: SGHVS, FQNEAQ. The length of the CDR3 is 12 residues. Deletions cut 5 bases from V and 4 bases from J, with 7 bases between. CDR3 bases: TGTGCCAGCAGCCTGAATGCAGATACGCAGTATTTT. Translating gives CASSLNADTQYF.

The genes are TRBV11-2 and TRBJ2-5; D gene uncertain. This CDR3 contains 14 residues. Germline lookup yields CDR1 SGHAT and CDR2 FQNNGV. V lost 8 bases, J lost 5 bases, and 18 bases lay in between. In nucleotides, the CDR3 is TGTGCCAGCTCCTCATTAAGACACCCGGAGACCCAGTACTTC. Encoded protein: CASSSLRHPETQYF.

The chain joins TRBV7-9 to TRBJ2-2; no firm D call. The CDR3 extends over 15 amino acids. V was trimmed by 5 bases and J by 0 bases, leaving 10 bases between them. In germline, CDR1 is SEHNR, CDR2 FQNEAQ (reference sequence). The CDR3 region has the DNA TGTGCCAGCAGCCCAGTGGAGTCGAACACCGGGGAGCTGTTTTTT. Protein: CASSPVESNTGELFF.

The J gene is TRBJ2-5, the V gene TRBV21-1. TRBV21-1 has pseudogene status. The CDR3 is made up of 17 amino acids. The CDR3 protein is CASSKDYRGGGQETQYF. In DNA, the CDR3 is TGTGCCAGCAGCAAAGATTACAGGGGAGGGGGGCAAGAGACCCAGTACTTC.

The chain is built from TRBV18 and TRBJ1-1, with D hard to call. V was clipped by 6 bases and J by 2 bases, with 10 bases between them. This CDR3 has 13 amino acids. The V gene's germline CDR1 is KGHSH and CDR2 LQKENI. The CDR3 protein is CASSETANTEAFF. The CDR3 DNA is TGTGCCAGCTCTGAAACGGCTAACACTGAAGCTTTCTTT.